This T cell receptor beta chain was obtained from a study of graft-versus-host responses after intestinal transplantation (dated by TCRdb to about 2021). General notes on the study: Multivisceral, liver-intestinal, or isolated intestinal transplants were received by the recipients. Anti-thymocyte globulin induction was given to all recipients, followed by maintenance tacrolimus and steroids for two to four years. After intestinal transplantation, graft-versus-host and host-versus-graft alloreactive T cell clones in the graft, circulation and bone marrow were tracked using bulk TCR-beta CDR3 sequencing. Alloreactive clones were identified by sequencing pre-transplant mixed lymphocyte reaction products and comparing these products with unstimulated pre-transplant donor and recipient T cells. The cohort enrolled 20 to 30 intestinal transplant recipients, one of whom was a retransplant, and 3 patients without pretransplant specimens were excluded. Donor T cell macrochimerism was defined as a peak of at least 4% donor T cells among recipient peripheral blood mononuclear cells. Samples from three later patients were sequenced in-house on an Illumina MiSeq with MiXCR processing rather than by the commercial service. General study outcomes and caveats: In the allografts of patients with donor T cell macrochimerism, GvH to HvG T cell clonal ratios were high. The relatively low number and heterogeneity of intestinal transplant patients limited the conclusions. GvH clones turned up in recipient bone marrow, with some appearing earlier in ileal mucosa or blood, a pattern consistent with an intestinal mucosal origin. Early after transplant, declines in HvG clones were associated with peak levels of circulating GvH clones.

Note on this clone: Its specific antigen is unknown. Base qualities were left out, and no much larger clone turns up one base away.

Reading the label with the study, this specimen's time point is: cells obtained before transplantation from donor or recipient. CD3+CD4+ and CD3+CD8+ populations were FACS-sorted from unstimulated pre-transplant donor and recipient cells taken from spleen or lymph nodes. The germline V gene gives CDR1 as SGHNT and CDR2 as YENEEA. Between the V and J ends, shortened by 5 bases and 2 bases respectively, the junction contains 22 bases. Taken from cysteine to phenylalanine, the CDR3 has 17 residues. Just the 51-base CDR3 DNA is kept, in frame starting at base 1. Library prep was done by the immunoSEQ multiplex PCR assay. For most patients, genomic DNA was isolated with the Qiagen DNeasy Blood and Tissue Kit and sent frozen to Adaptive Biotechnologies for TCR sequencing. For most patients, genomic DNA was subjected to high-throughput TCR-beta CDR3 sequencing by Adaptive Biotechnologies. The paper's data handling went like this. Adaptive's ImmunoSEQ software was the source of the TCR sequencing data for roughly 19 patients, while a few other patients were processed with MiXCR and VDJtools. CD4 versus CD8 sorting errors were corrected by removing sequences found in both subsets at a frequency ratio below 5:1. Because the origin of CDR3 nucleotide sequences shared between donor and recipient could not be assigned, those sequences were removed. To be classed as alloreactive, a clone needed at least 2-fold expansion over unstimulated cells and a minimum CFSE-low frequency of 0.002% (template counts) or 0.001% (read counts). Clones were considered mappable if detected in sequenced pre-transplant spleen, lymph node, or MLR CFSE-low populations of the donor or recipient. Cumulative frequency of alloreactive clones was calculated as a percentage of all sequences weighted by copy number. Here the immuneACCESS table is served through TCRdb, limited to in-frame sequences with V and J called. Missing clones are a known gap in these copies; in checked studies unresolved V genes cover under half, and the rest lacks a known reason. V and J calls and clone size come straight from that table; D and trimming were deduced from the DNA. This sample gives approximately 100,000 clones in total; approximately 93% of them show up just once. The ten largest clones take up 0.9% to 1.5% of the sample.

The chain couples TRBV11-3 to TRBJ2-7, and possibly TRBD1, on 6 matching bases. This receptor was taken from a human donor who received an intestinal transplant. Sequences were derived from unstimulated CD8+ T cells sorted from spleen or lymph node cells, sampled before intestinal transplant. The CDR3 is CASSPTYPSGHTYEQYF. The DNA sequence is given as TGTGCCAGCAGCCCCACATACCCATCGGGACACACCTACGAGCAGTACTTC.